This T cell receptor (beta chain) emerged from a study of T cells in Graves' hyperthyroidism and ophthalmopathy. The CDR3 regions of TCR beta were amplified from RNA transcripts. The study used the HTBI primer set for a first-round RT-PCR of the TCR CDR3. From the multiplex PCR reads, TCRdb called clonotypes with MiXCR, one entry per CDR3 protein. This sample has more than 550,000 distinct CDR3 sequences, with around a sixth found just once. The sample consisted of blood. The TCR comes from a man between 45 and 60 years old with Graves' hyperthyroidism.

The CDR3 spells CASSLTGFSYNEQFF. For the CDR3, the DNA is TGTGCCAGCTCACTCACAGGGTTCTCCTACAATGAGCAGTTCTTC. The rearrangement joins TRBV18 to TRBJ2-1; D might be TRBD1 (6 bases). The CDR3 spans 15 residues. Between the trimmed V and J ends, which lost 4 bases and 0 bases, there was a span of 10 bases. Per germline, CDR1 KGHSH and CDR2 LQKENI.